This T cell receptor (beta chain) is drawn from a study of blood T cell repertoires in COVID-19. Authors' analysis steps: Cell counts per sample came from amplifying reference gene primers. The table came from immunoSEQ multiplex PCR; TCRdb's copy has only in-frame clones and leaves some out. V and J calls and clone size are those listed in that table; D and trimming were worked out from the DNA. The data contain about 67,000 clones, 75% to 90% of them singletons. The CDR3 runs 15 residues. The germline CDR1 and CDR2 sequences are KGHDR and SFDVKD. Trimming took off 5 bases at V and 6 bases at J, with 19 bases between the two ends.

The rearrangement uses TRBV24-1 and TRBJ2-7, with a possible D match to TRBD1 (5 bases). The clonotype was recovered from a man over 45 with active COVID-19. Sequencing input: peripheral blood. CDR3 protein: CATSASPTEISEQYF. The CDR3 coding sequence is TGTGCCACCAGTGCATCCCCGACAGAGATCTCCGAGCAGTACTTC.